This T cell receptor (beta chain) came from a study of control samples from healthy donors and cancer patients. Looked up from germline, CDR1 is MDHEN and CDR2 is SYDVKM. V dropped 8 bases and J dropped 0 bases, with 22 bases sitting between them. The CDR3 is made up of 18 amino acids. Clones were read by immunoSEQ multiplex PCR, and TCRdb kept only the in-frame ones, dropping some. In the table there are some 110,000 clones, 93% of which are singletons. Sequencing was carried out using blood. This TCR was recovered from a man under 40 in good health. The chain combines TRBV28 with TRBJ2-2, with a tentative D call TRBD2 (7 bases). CDR3: CASFPLDQGRANTGELFF. DNA for the CDR3: TGTGCCAGCTTCCCTCTAGACCAGGGGAGGGCGAACACCGGGGAGCTGTTTTTT.